These 25 T cell receptor beta chains were all obtained from the same sample, sequenced in a study of blood T cells in healthy people across ages. Through a sample-barcoded 5' primer and a J-beta primer mix, a second PCR was run for 7 to 11 cycles. TCRdb re-called the 5' RACE reads with MiXCR, one entry per CDR3 protein. The sample shows about 1.5 million distinct CDR3 sequences, 42% of them seen only once. The sequencing input was blood. The origin of the receptors is a woman aged 18-30 years in good health.

V and J are TRBV27 and TRBJ2-6; possible D gene TRBD1, 6 bases. There are 17 residues in the CDR3. Germline assignment: CDR1 MNHEY and CDR2 SMNVEV (reference sequence). V lost 7 bases and J 2 bases, leaving 18 bases between the germline ends. CDR3 protein: CASKFLTGPPGANVLTF. The CDR3, as DNA: TGTGCCAGCAAATTCCTGACAGGACCCCCTGGGGCCAACGTCCTGACTTTC.

Turning to this clonotype: The junction differs from germline at one of its ends, possibly a read error. The CDR3 sequence is CASSVLDGPNGKLFF. The DNA for the CDR3 is TGTGCCAGCTCAGTACTCGACGGACCGAATGGAAAACTGTTTTTT. This chain joins TRBV18 and TRBJ1-4; D unresolved. The germline CDR1 and CDR2 sequences are KGHSH and LQKENI. This CDR3 is 15 amino acids long.

This clonotype was recorded a few times. The chain recombines TRBV20-1 with TRBJ2-7; no definite D call. Trimming stripped 2 bases from V and 3 bases from J, with 14 bases between. Germline CDR1 and CDR2: DFQATT and SNEGSKA (reference sequence). The CDR3 is made up of 14 amino acids. The CDR3 spells CSARRQVNSYEQYF. The CDR3, as DNA: TGCAGTGCTAGACGCCAGGTAAACAGCTACGAGCAGTACTTC.

CDR3 sequence: CATSDPGTSGYNEQFF. CDR3 DNA sequence: TGTGCCACCAGTGATCCCGGGACTAGCGGCTACAATGAGCAGTTCTTC. V is TRBV24-1 and J is TRBJ2-1; 11 bases match TRBD2. In germline, CDR1 is KGHDR, CDR2 SFDVKD. The V gene end was trimmed by 3 bases and the J gene end by 3 bases; junction bases not matched to a gene: 3. This CDR3 is built from 16 residues.

V and J are TRBV6-6 and TRBJ1-2, with TRBD1 matching 9 bases. V lost 5 bases and J lost 5; bases outside the gene matches: 9. Germline V lookup: CDR1 MNHNY, CDR2 SVGAGI (reference sequence). This CDR3 comprises 15 residues. CDR3 sequence (DNA): TGTGCCAGCAGTGCTCGGACAGGGGAGGATTATGGCTACACCTTC. This encodes CASSARTGEDYGYTF.

The chain has TRBV21-1 and TRBJ1-2. TRBV21-1 is a recognized pseudogene. This CDR3 is built from 15 residues. The CDR3 loop reads CVSSSKGPRTYGYTF. Here the CDR3 DNA reads TGTGTCAGCAGCAGTAAGGGCCCAAGGACCTATGGCTACACCTTC.

Written as DNA, the CDR3 is TGCAGTGCTAATGGGGCTAGCGGGTACACAGATACGCAGTATTTT. It encodes CSANGASGYTDTQYF. The genes are TRBV20-1 and TRBJ2-3, with 8 bases matching TRBD2. The CDR3 totals 15 residues. CDR1 and CDR2 from the germline V gene are DFQATT and SNEGSKA (reference sequence). Unmatched junction bases numbered 8, after V lost 4 bases and J lost 2 bases.

This chain joins TRBV12-3 or TRBV12-4 and TRBJ2-3; no firm D call. V gave up 5 bases and J gave up 1 base, with 7 bases separating them. This CDR3 is 13 amino acids long. This CDR3 is CASSVSRTDTQYF. The CDR3 DNA reads TGTGCCAGCAGTGTGAGTCGCACAGATACGCAGTATTTT.

The chain combines TRBV15 with TRBJ1-2; D might be TRBD1 (5 bases). Trimming shortened V by 3 bases and J by 10 bases, and 15 bases separated the two germline ends. CDR1 and CDR2 from the germline V gene are LNHNV and YYDKDF (reference sequence). This CDR3 has 13 residues. In DNA form, the CDR3 reads TGTGCCACCAGCAGCGGCAGGGTTCGCGACTACACCTTC. Translating it yields CATSSGRVRDYTF.

This chain joins TRBV6-2 or TRBV6-3 and TRBJ1-1, with TRBD1 as a possible D gene (5 bases). CDR1 is MNHEY and CDR2 is SVGEGT in the germline V gene. Trimming pared 4 bases from V and 0 bases from J, leaving 24 bases between. The CDR3 spans 19 residues. In DNA, the CDR3 is TGTGCCAGCAGTTTCGACCCCATGACAGAGCCGACCATGAACACTGAAGCTTTCTTT. This sequence encodes CASSFDPMTEPTMNTEAFF.

Details on this clonotype: The junction departs from germline at one end; a sequencing error may be responsible. The V gene is TRBV6-1, the J gene TRBJ2-3; D remains unclear. CDR3 length: 15 amino acids. Germline-derived CDR1 and CDR2 are MNHNS and SASEGT. DNA for the CDR3: TGCGCCAGCAGTGAGACACAACTTAGCACAGATACGCAGTATTTT. Protein sequence: CASSETQLSTDTQYF.

For this clonotype: The final CDR3 position lacks the conserved phenylalanine or tryptophan, pointing to a likely read error. The chain couples TRBV20-1 to TRBJ2-7; TRBD1 aligns across 9 bases. Near its end, the DNA agrees better with TRBJ2-4, so the J call may be wrong. Per germline, CDR1 DFQATT and CDR2 SNEGSKA (reference sequence). The CDR3 is made up of 15 amino acids. Written as DNA, the CDR3 is TGCAGTGCTAGGCCCGGAGGGGACAGGGATTACATTCAGTACTAC. Encoded protein: CSARPGGDRDYIQYY.

J is TRBJ2-1 and V is TRBV11-2, with 7 positions matching TRBD2. The J segment lost 0 bases and the V segment lost 4 bases, leaving 6 bases of the junction unmatched. This CDR3 comprises 16 residues. Germline V lookup: CDR1 SGHAT, CDR2 FQNNGV. The CDR3, as DNA: TGTGCCAGCAGCTCAACTAGCGAGGGCTCCTACAATGAGCAGTTCTTC. Translating gives CASSSTSEGSYNEQFF.

Many counts were recorded for this clonotype. The chain links TRBV12-3 or TRBV12-4 to TRBJ1-2; maybe TRBD1 (6 bases). The CDR3 has 13 amino acids. Trimming left V 7 bases short and J 4 bases short, with 13 bases between. CDR3 loop: CASTFDRFYGYTF. CDR3 DNA: TGTGCCAGCACCTTCGACAGGTTCTATGGCTACACCTTC.

The CDR3 loop is CASSRSDAGTQDTQYF. The CDR3 nucleotides are TGCGCCAGCAGCCGGTCTGATGCGGGGACACAAGATACGCAGTATTTT. This chain connects TRBV4-3 to TRBJ2-3; possibly TRBD1 or TRBD2 for D (6 bases each). CDR1 and CDR2 (germline): LGHNA, YSLEER. The germline V and J ends were trimmed by 4 bases and 5 bases, with 19 bases remaining between them. The CDR3 loop spans 16 amino acids.

The table lists this clonotype with a few counts. The gene calls are TRBV20-1 and TRBJ2-3; TRBD1 matches at 8 bases. Germline V gene sequence: CDR1 DFQATT, CDR2 SNEGSKA (reference sequence). CDR3 length: 12 residues. CDR3 protein: CTEDRVGDTQYF. CDR3 bases: TGCACCGAGGACAGGGTTGGAGATACGCAGTATTTT.

The chain uses TRBV4-2 and TRBJ2-1, with TRBD2 matching 9 bases. The germline V gene encodes CDR1 LGHNA and CDR2 YNFKEQ. Trimming cost V 2 bases and J 0 bases; bases outside gene matches: 14. This CDR3 has 20 residues. The chain's CDR3 is CASSQSWTSASLSSYNEQFF. The CDR3, as DNA: TGTGCCAGCAGCCAAAGTTGGACTAGCGCATCCTTAAGCTCCTACAATGAGCAGTTCTTC.

The chain combines TRBV29-1 with TRBJ1-2; possible D gene TRBD1, 6 bases. Looked up from germline, CDR1 is SQVTM and CDR2 is ANQGSEA. The ends were cut back, 8 bases at V and 5 bases at J, with 24 bases in the middle. The CDR3 covers 15 residues. CDR3 sequence: CSIGSQGSPPYGYTF. The CDR3 coding sequence is TGCAGCATTGGGTCACAGGGATCGCCACCTTATGGCTACACCTTC.

There are a few counts of this clonotype. V gene TRBV20-1 combines with J gene TRBJ1-1; D is uncertain. Germline V lookup: CDR1 DFQATT, CDR2 SNEGSKA (reference sequence). CDR3 length equals 12 residues. Trimming pared 0 bases from V and 2 bases from J, leaving 4 bases between. CDR3 residues: CSARDDNTEAFF. CDR3 nucleotides: TGCAGTGCTAGAGATGACAACACTGAAGCTTTCTTT.

This chain joins TRBV6-5 and TRBJ1-3; D not resolved. The CDR3 has 15 amino acids. The V gene's germline CDR1 is MNHEY and CDR2 SVGAGI. V was clipped by 2 bases and J by 8 bases, with 16 bases between them. CDR3 in amino acids: CASSYVPRRTYTIYF. CDR3 nucleotide sequence: TGTGCCAGCAGTTACGTCCCCAGGAGAACATACACCATATATTTT.

This clonotype was recorded at least ten times. The gene calls are TRBV6-5 and TRBJ1-2; 7 nucleotides align to TRBD1. The junction had 1 base not matched to a gene; V was cut back by 5 bases and J by 4 bases. Germline V gene sequence: CDR1 MNHEY, CDR2 SVGAGI. The CDR3 runs 12 residues. DNA for the CDR3: TGTGCCAGCAGTAGACAGGGCTATGGCTACACCTTC. Translation: CASSRQGYGYTF.

This clonotype was observed a few times. This chain links TRBV12-5 with TRBJ1-1; the D gene is possibly TRBD1 (6 bases). Per the germline V gene, CDR1 is LGHNT and CDR2 is FRNRAP. The CDR3 contains 14 residues. The ends were cut back, 3 bases at V and 4 bases at J, with 12 bases in the middle. CDR3 sequence: CASGFQGRGTEAFF. CDR3 nucleotide sequence: TGTGCTAGTGGTTTTCAGGGCAGGGGCACTGAAGCTTTCTTT.

This clonotype was found a few times. This CDR3 is CASGRDLYEQYF. CDR3 DNA: TGTGCCAGCGGCCGGGACCTCTACGAGCAGTACTTC. The chain combines TRBV25-1 with TRBJ2-7; D possibly matches TRBD1 or TRBD2 (5 bases each). This CDR3 region has 12 residues. CDR1 and CDR2 (germline): MGHDK, SYGVNS. Trimming removed 8 bases from V and 3 bases from J, with 11 bases in between.

The table lists this clonotype with a few counts. The chain recombines TRBV20-1 with TRBJ1-5; 11 bases are a match to TRBD1. Germline V gene data show CDR1 as DFQATT and CDR2 as SNEGSKA (reference sequence). V trimming: 2 bases; J trimming: 4 bases; junction bases outside the gene matches: 4. The CDR3 covers 15 residues. The CDR3 DNA is TGCAGTGCTAGATCGGGACAGGGGGGGAATCAGCCCCAGCATTTT. It encodes CSARSGQGGNQPQHF.

The J gene is TRBJ2-7, the V gene TRBV20-1, with TRBD2 identical over 9 bases. The CDR3 contains 14 residues. Germline V CDR1 and CDR2: DFQATT, SNEGSKA (reference sequence). V was clipped by 2 bases and J by 0 bases; unmatched bases: 2. The CDR3 DNA reads TGCAGTGCTAGAAAAGCGGGAGGCTCCTACGAGCAGTACTTC. Translating gives CSARKAGGSYEQYF.